This T cell receptor (beta chain) was retrieved from a study of blood T cells in healthy people across ages. Study conclusions and caveats: There was a strong correlation between TCR beta diversity and naive T cell percentage.

On this clonotype: Its specificity is not known.

It was with a sample-barcoded 5' primer and a J-beta primer mix that a second PCR of roughly 7 to 12 cycles was run. Sequencing yielded, for each sample, at least 2.5 million paired-end reads carrying CDR3. TCRdb re-analysed the 5' RACE reads in MiXCR, keeping a single row per CDR3 protein. This table has 1.5 million to 1.8 million distinct CDR3 sequences, 35% to 45% appearing once. The germline V and J ends were trimmed by 2 bases and 0 bases, with 13 bases remaining between them. The CDR3 runs 16 residues. Germline CDR1 SGDLS, CDR2 YYNGEE. Samples each yielded at least 6 micrograms of total RNA. This clonotype originated in a woman younger than 30 in good health. Material for sequencing was blood. The chain employs TRBV9 and TRBJ2-3; D not certain. The chain's CDR3 is CASSVLGRTSTDTQYF. The CDR3 DNA sequence: TGTGCCAGCAGCGTTTTGGGCCGCACTAGCACAGATACGCAGTATTTT.